Each of the 30 T cell receptor beta chains below was sequenced from the same sample in a study of blood T cells in healthy people across ages. Together with a sample-barcoded 5' primer, a J-beta primer mix was included in a second PCR lasting roughly 6 to 12 cycles. TCRdb re-called the 5' RACE reads through MiXCR, storing one row per CDR3 protein. The sample contains 730,000 or so distinct CDR3 sequences, 40% to 50% of which appear only once. The sample taken for sequencing was blood. All receptors derive from an elderly man in good health.

V usage is TRBV20-1 and J usage is TRBJ2-1; 11 bases line up with TRBD2. CDR1 is DFQATT, CDR2 SNEGSKA, per germline (reference sequence). With V trimmed by 0 bases and J by 4 bases, 8 bases remained unmatched. The CDR3 is made up of 17 amino acids. The CDR3 region is CSARDNSGRASYNEQFF. CDR3 bases: TGCAGTGCTAGAGATAATAGCGGGAGGGCCTCGTACAATGAGCAGTTCTTC.

The chain couples TRBV29-1 to TRBJ1-1; 9 bases align to TRBD1. V was pared by 4 bases and J by 6 bases, with 12 bases of the junction left unmatched. The CDR3 runs to 15 residues. From germline, CDR1 is SQVTM and CDR2 ANQGSEA. CDR3: CSVVRDRVFPPEAFF. In nucleotides, the CDR3 is TGCAGCGTTGTCCGGGACAGGGTTTTTCCTCCTGAAGCTTTCTTT. Full variable domain (missing parts from reference TRBV29-1 and TRBJ1-1): SAVISQKPSRDICQRGTSLTIQCQVDSQVTMMFWYRQQPGQSLTLIATANQGSEATYESGFVIDKFPISRPNLTFSTLTVSNMSPEDSSIYLCSVVRDRVFPPEAFFGQGTRLTVV.

V is TRBV29-1 and J is TRBJ2-1, with 9 bases that match TRBD2. The J call may be faulty, since TRBJ2-7 better matches the DNA end. The CDR3 is 15 amino acids. Per germline, CDR1 SQVTM and CDR2 ANQGSEA. DNA for the CDR3: TGCAGCGTTGATATGCGGACTAGCGTTTTAAATGAGCAGTACTTC. It specifies CSVDMRTSVLNEQYF.

V and J are TRBV20-1 and TRBJ1-1; D gene unclear. CDR3 length equals 16 residues. Germline loops: CDR1 DFQATT, CDR2 SNEGSKA (reference sequence). V was trimmed by 6 bases and J by 3 bases, leaving 23 bases between them. The chain's CDR3 is CSARTGFRSTDTEAFF. CDR3 sequence (DNA): TGCAGTGCCAGGACCGGGTTTCGGTCGACGGACACTGAAGCTTTCTTT.

There are many counts of this clonotype. The chain joins TRBV20-1 to TRBJ2-7; a possible D gene is TRBD1 (5 bases). CDR1 is DFQATT and CDR2 is SNEGSKA in the germline V gene (reference sequence). This CDR3 is built from 12 residues. Trimming cost V 7 bases and J 5 bases, with 15 bases left between them. The CDR3 loop reads CSVVPGRHEQYF. The CDR3 nucleotides read TGCAGTGTTGTCCCAGGGCGGCACGAGCAGTACTTC.

The chain carries TRBV24-1 and TRBJ2-1; TRBD2 agrees at 8 bases. The germline CDR1 and CDR2 sequences are KGHDR and SFDVKD. The CDR3 is 16 residues long. V lost 4 bases and J lost 5; bases outside the gene matches: 9. The chain's CDR3 is CATSDALAGRDNEQFF. DNA for the CDR3: TGTGCCACCAGTGACGCTCTAGCGGGCCGAGACAATGAGCAGTTCTTC.

The chain recombines TRBV7-2 with TRBJ2-3; D is tentatively TRBD1 or TRBD2 (6 bases each). Trimming removed 2 bases from V and 7 bases from J, with 16 bases in between. CDR1 is SGHTA and CDR2 is FQGNSA in the germline V gene. The CDR3 loop spans 15 amino acids. The CDR3 bases are TGTGCCAGCAGCTTAAGGGGGGCAGCTCGGAATACGCAGTATTTT. It encodes CASSLRGAARNTQYF.

J is TRBJ2-7 and V is TRBV25-1, with D perhaps matching TRBD1 or TRBD2 (6 bases each). CDR3 length: 15 residues. Trimming shortened V by 5 bases and J by 5 bases, and 19 bases separated the two germline ends. Germline assignment: CDR1 MGHDK and CDR2 SYGVNS. The CDR3 spells CASSRVEGVSHEQYF. For the CDR3, the DNA is TGTGCCAGCAGTCGGGTGGAGGGGGTTTCCCACGAGCAGTACTTC.

V gene TRBV5-1 combines with J gene TRBJ2-1; 8 bases are a match to TRBD1. The germline V gene encodes CDR1 SGHRS and CDR2 YFSETQ. The junction had 6 bases not matched to a gene; V was cut back by 0 bases and J by 10 bases. The CDR3 extends over 14 amino acids. CDR3 in DNA: TGCGCCAGCAGCTTGGCGACAGGGGTGGTGGAGCAGTTCTTC. Protein product: CASSLATGVVEQFF.

In its sample, this clonotype was seen a few times. The chain employs TRBV7-2 and TRBJ1-4, with 7 bases identical to TRBD1. The trim removed 4 bases at V and 5 bases at J, leaving 7 bases unmatched. CDR3 length equals 15 residues. CDR1 and CDR2 from the germline V gene are SGHTA and FQGNSA. CDR3: CASSSQTGRNEKLFF. The CDR3 region has the DNA TGTGCCAGCAGCTCCCAGACAGGGAGGAATGAAAAACTGTTTTTT.

V is TRBV6-2 or TRBV6-3 and J is TRBJ2-1; 8 bases match TRBD2. The CDR3 covers 17 residues. Germline CDR1 is MNHEY and CDR2 is SVGEGT. With 0 bases clipped from V and 4 bases from J, the junction kept 8 bases outside the gene matches. CDR3 bases: TGTGCCAGCAGTTACTCGAAATCACTAGCGGCATACAATGAGCAGTTCTTC. Its protein product is CASSYSKSLAAYNEQFF.

This clonotype was seen a few times. CDR3 sequence (DNA): TGTGCCAGCGGGGCGCGGGAGTACAGGTCAGATACGCAGTATTTT. It translates to CASGAREYRSDTQYF. The rearrangement joins TRBV9 to TRBJ2-3, with 7 bases that match TRBD2. Germline V gives CDR1 SGDLS, CDR2 YYNGEE. The CDR3 consists of 15 residues. Germline trimming cut 7 bases from V and 4 bases from J; bases unmatched to any gene: 12. The full variable domain, in which reference TRBV9 and TRBJ2-3 provide the parts outside the CDR3, is DSGVTQTPKHLITATGQRVTLRCSPRSGDLSVYWYQQSLDQGLQFLIQYYNGEERAKGNILERFSAQQFPDLHSELNLSSLELGDSALYFCASGAREYRSDTQYFGPGTRLTVL.

This chain links TRBV6-2 or TRBV6-3 with TRBJ1-1, with a possible D match to TRBD1 (6 bases). The CDR3 length is 13 residues. CDR1 is MNHEY and CDR2 is SVGEGT in the germline V gene. The V and J ends lost 5 bases and 4 bases respectively, with 11 bases between them. The CDR3: CASSPPRGTEAFF. The DNA for the CDR3 is TGTGCCAGCAGTCCCCCCAGGGGCACTGAAGCTTTCTTT.

V usage is TRBV4-3 and J usage is TRBJ2-5; TRBD1 aligns across 7 bases. Near its end, the DNA agrees better with TRBJ2-7, so the J call may be wrong. The CDR3 runs to 16 residues. From germline, CDR1 is LGHNA and CDR2 YSLEER. CDR3 sequence (DNA): TGCGCCAGCAGCAGTCATCCGGGGACAGAGGCCTACGAGCAGTACTTC. Translated, it gives CASSSHPGTEAYEQYF.

This chain joins TRBV14 and TRBJ2-1, with TRBD2 matching 13 bases. Germline loops: CDR1 SGHDN, CDR2 FVKESK. V lost 4 bases to trimming and J lost 10 bases; unmatched junction nucleotides: 7. This CDR3 contains 15 residues. CDR3 nucleotide sequence: TGTGCCAGCAGCCCCAACGGACTAGCGGGAGCCGAGCAGTTCTTC. Translated: CASSPNGLAGAEQFF.

A few counts support this clonotype. The chain links TRBV5-8 to TRBJ2-3; D uncertain. V lost 4 bases and J lost 3, with 15 bases in between. Germline CDR1 and CDR2: SGHTS and YDEGEE. The CDR3 contains 15 residues. In DNA form, the CDR3 reads TGTGCCAGCAGCCTGGGTGGCAGCTGGACAGATACGCAGTATTTT. Its protein is CASSLGGSWTDTQYF.

Comment on this clonotype: This clone may be a read error of a much larger clone one base away. This sequence joins TRBV20-1 and TRBJ2-7, with unresolved D. V lost 4 bases and J lost 5, with 15 bases in between. CDR3 length equals 13 residues. CDR1 is DFQATT, CDR2 SNEGSKA, per germline (reference sequence). The CDR3 coding sequence is TGCAGTGCTATACAGCGAGAGATCGACGAGCAGTACTTC. As protein: CSAIQREIDEQYF.

This clonotype was seen a few times. CDR3 in amino acids: CASSRTTSGGSYEQYF. The CDR3 coding sequence is TGTGCCAGCAGTCGAACGACTAGCGGGGGCTCCTACGAGCAGTACTTC. The chain carries TRBV6-2 or TRBV6-3 and TRBJ2-7; 12 bases agree with TRBD2. With V trimmed by 5 bases and J by 0 bases, 5 bases remained unmatched. Germline V gene lookup returns CDR1 MNHEY and CDR2 SVGEGT. The CDR3 runs to 16 residues.

This chain uses TRBV7-9 with TRBJ2-1, with a tentative D call TRBD1 (5 bases). This CDR3 has 16 residues. Deletions cut 5 bases from V and 6 bases from J, with 20 bases between. CDR1 and CDR2 (germline): SEHNR, FQNEAQ (reference sequence). In DNA, the CDR3 is TGTGCCAGCAGCCATAGACAGACCCCCATTAGCAATGAGCAGTTCTTC. It is translated as CASSHRQTPISNEQFF.

The CDR3 loop reads CASSQGQTGDGYTF. DNA of the CDR3: TGTGCCAGCAGCCAAGGTCAGACAGGGGATGGCTACACCTTC. The gene calls are TRBV4-2 and TRBJ1-2, with 8 positions matching TRBD1. The V segment lost 1 base and the J segment 6 bases; nucleotides outside the gene matches: 4. CDR1 is LGHNA, CDR2 YNFKEQ, per germline. The CDR3 sequence is 14 residues long.

The chain combines TRBV12-5 with TRBJ2-3; 7 nucleotides align to TRBD2. This CDR3 spans 15 amino acids. V trimming: 2 bases; J trimming: 4 bases; junction bases outside the gene matches: 6. Germline V gene data show CDR1 as LGHNT and CDR2 as FRNRAP. CDR3 protein: CASGLRTSYADTQYF. The CDR3, as DNA: TGTGCTAGTGGTTTGAGGACTAGTTATGCAGATACGCAGTATTTT.

Only a few counts were recorded for this clonotype. The CDR3 DNA follows: TGCGCCAGCAGCCTGGACGGCTACTATGGCTACACCTTC. This gives the protein CASSLDGYYGYTF. The chain joins TRBV4-3 to TRBJ1-2; D gene unclear. There are 13 residues in the CDR3. Trimming took off 4 bases at V and 3 bases at J, with 9 bases between the two ends. From germline, CDR1 is LGHNA and CDR2 YSLEER.

The gene calls are TRBV29-1 and TRBJ2-5; TRBD2 agrees at 11 bases. The CDR3 length is 13 residues. The junction had 4 bases not matched to a gene; V was cut back by 6 bases and J by 4 bases. Per the germline V gene, CDR1 is SQVTM and CDR2 is ANQGSEA. CDR3 in DNA: TGCAGCGTGGGACTAGCGGACGGAGAGACCCAGTACTTC. This codes for CSVGLADGETQYF.

The chain couples TRBV2 to TRBJ2-2, with D maybe TRBD1 (6 bases). CDR1 and CDR2 from the germline V gene are SNHLY and FYNNEI. V shed 6 bases and J shed 6 bases, with 11 bases lying between them. The CDR3 totals 13 residues. The CDR3 protein is CASRGAGAGELFF. The CDR3 DNA reads TGTGCCAGCAGGGGGGCAGGAGCCGGGGAGCTGTTTTTT.

V and J are TRBV24-1 and TRBJ1-1; D gene ambiguous. V was trimmed by 5 bases and J by 0 bases, leaving 12 bases between them. This CDR3 is 15 amino acids long. Germline CDR1 and CDR2: KGHDR and SFDVKD. CDR3 coding DNA: TGTGCCACCAGTGGCCCCGGGCGGATGAACACTGAAGCTTTCTTT. Protein: CATSGPGRMNTEAFF.

The chain combines TRBV9 with TRBJ2-1; D unresolved. CDR3 length: 12 residues. Per germline, CDR1 SGDLS and CDR2 YYNGEE. Between the trimmed V and J ends, which lost 0 bases and 9 bases, there was a span of 7 bases. The CDR3, as DNA: TGTGCCAGCAGCGTAGCCCTGGGTGAGCAGTTCTTC. The encoded protein is CASSVALGEQFF. The full variable domain, in which reference TRBV9 and TRBJ2-1 provide the parts outside the CDR3, is DSGVTQTPKHLITATGQRVTLRCSPRSGDLSVYWYQQSLDQGLQFLIQYYNGEERAKGNILERFSAQQFPDLHSELNLSSLELGDSALYFCASSVALGEQFFGPGTRLTVL.

This clonotype came up a few times. The rearrangement links TRBV2 to TRBJ1-1, with D tentatively TRBD1 (5 bases). Trimming stripped 6 bases from V and 0 bases from J, with 11 bases between. Per the germline V gene, CDR1 is SNHLY and CDR2 is FYNNEI. This CDR3 has 14 residues. CDR3 DNA sequence: TGTGCCAGCAGCGCTGACAGAATGAACACTGAAGCTTTCTTT. It codes for CASSADRMNTEAFF.

With regard to this clonotype: This may arise from a read error, as a much more abundant clone is one base away. The chain is built from TRBV7-2 and TRBJ1-5; the D gene is possibly TRBD1 (5 bases). Germline CDR1 SGHTA, CDR2 FQGNSA. This CDR3 is built from 12 residues. The CDR3 nucleotides are TGTGCCAACAGCGCGAGGGGTCAGCCCCAGCATTTT. This translates into CANSARGQPQHF.

This clonotype has just a few counts. V gene TRBV10-1 combines with J gene TRBJ1-6; tentative D call: TRBD1 (6 bases). Trimming left V 0 bases short and J 10 bases short, with 13 bases between. Germline CDR1 and CDR2: WNHNN and SYGVQD (reference sequence). This CDR3 has 15 amino acids. In DNA form, the CDR3 reads TGCGCCAGCAGTGAGTCGACGGGGGCCGGATCACCCCTCCACTTT. Its translation is CASSESTGAGSPLHF.

In the case of this clonotype: Just one base apart from a much larger clone, this may be a read error. The J gene is TRBJ2-5, the V gene TRBV7-9, with 8 positions matching TRBD1. The end of the DNA aligns better with TRBJ2-7, so the J call may be wrong. The germline CDR1 and CDR2 sequences are SEHNR and FQNEAQ (reference sequence). This CDR3 is 14 amino acids long. The CDR3 sequence is CASSSDRANYEQYF. The DNA of the CDR3 is TGTGCCAGCAGCTCGGACAGGGCCAACTACGAGCAGTACTTC.